This T cell receptor (beta chain) is from a study of OX40 agonist ivuxolimab in advanced cancers. Study summary: Ivuxolimab was administered intravenously to patients at 0.01 to 10 mg/kg every 2 weeks. Overall study findings and caveats: The study observed clonal expansion of CD4+ and CD8+ blood T cells by week 6 at 0.1 to 3.0 mg/kg.

Measured with immunoSEQ multiplex PCR; TCRdb has only the in-frame clones, and not every one. This sample carries 60,000 to 70,000 clones, around 90% of them seen once, and the ten largest clones take more than 1.5%. Trimming removed 6 bases from V and 2 bases from J, with 14 bases in between. This CDR3 spans 14 amino acids. The V gene's germline CDR1 is LNHDA and CDR2 SQIVND (reference sequence). Points on this clone: The antigen remains undetermined.

Sequencing used CD4+ or CD8+ T cells sorted from blood, obtained in a trial of the OX40 agonist ivuxolimab. The rearrangement joins TRBV19 to TRBJ2-7, with D hard to call. The sequence derives from an adult with an advanced solid tumor such as melanoma, head and neck, liver or kidney cancer. CDR3 sequence (DNA): TGTGCCAGTAGCCCCCGCTTGGGGACCTACGAGCAGTACTTC. Protein: CASSPRLGTYEQYF.